This T cell receptor beta chain appears in the sequencing data of a study of cytotoxic CD8 clonotypes in ibrutinib-treated CLL. Study summary: Samples averaged roughly 280,000 productive templates and tens of thousands of productive rearrangements.

Depths of 1 in 200,000 to 1 in 1 million T cells were the sequencing target. Sequenced by immunoSEQ multiplex PCR; TCRdb stores in-frame clones only, minus some. The sample shows 200,000 to 250,000 clones, roughly 77% of them seen only once. The CDR3 is 15 amino acids. CDR1 and CDR2 from the germline V gene are MNHEY and SMNVEV (reference sequence). With 7 bases clipped from V and 4 bases from J, the junction kept 8 bases outside the gene matches. The chain joins TRBV27 to TRBJ2-1; 9 nucleotides agree with TRBD2. This sample comprised PBMCs, obtained after 12 months of ibrutinib treatment. This receptor was identified in a human donor with chronic lymphocytic leukemia. In nucleotides, the CDR3 is TGTGCCAGCAATAGAGCGGGAGGCTATTACAATGAGCAGTTCTTC. Translation gives CASNRAGGYYNEQFF.